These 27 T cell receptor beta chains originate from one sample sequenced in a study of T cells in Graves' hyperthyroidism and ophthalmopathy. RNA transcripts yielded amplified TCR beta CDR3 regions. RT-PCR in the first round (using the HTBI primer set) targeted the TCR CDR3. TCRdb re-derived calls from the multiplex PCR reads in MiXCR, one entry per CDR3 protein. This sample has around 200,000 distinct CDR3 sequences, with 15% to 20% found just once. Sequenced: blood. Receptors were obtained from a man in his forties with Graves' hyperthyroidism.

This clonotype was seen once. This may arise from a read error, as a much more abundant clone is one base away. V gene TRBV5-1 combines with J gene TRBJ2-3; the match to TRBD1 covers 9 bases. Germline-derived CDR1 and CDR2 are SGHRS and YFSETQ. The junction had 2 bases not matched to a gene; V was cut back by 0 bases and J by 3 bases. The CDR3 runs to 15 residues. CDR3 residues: CASSLGTGVTDTQYF. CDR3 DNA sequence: TGCGCCAGCAGCTTGGGGACAGGGGTTACAGATACGCAGTATTTT. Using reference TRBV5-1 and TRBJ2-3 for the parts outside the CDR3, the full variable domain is KAGVTQTPRYLIKTRGQQVTLSCSPISGHRSVSWYQQTPGQGLQFLFEYFSETQRNKGNFPGRFSGRQFSNSRSEMNVSTLELGDSALYLCASSLGTGVTDTQYFGPGTRLTVL.

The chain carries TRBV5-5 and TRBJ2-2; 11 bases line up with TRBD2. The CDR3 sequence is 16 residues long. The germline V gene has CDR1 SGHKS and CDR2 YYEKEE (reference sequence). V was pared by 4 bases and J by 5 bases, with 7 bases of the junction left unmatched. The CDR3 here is CASSGPLAGGTGELFF. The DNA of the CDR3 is TGTGCCAGCAGCGGACCTCTAGCGGGAGGTACCGGGGAGCTGTTTTTT.

CDR3 protein: CASSWGAGGANVLTF. Written as DNA, the CDR3 is TGTGCCAGCAGTTGGGGCGCTGGTGGGGCCAACGTCCTGACTTTC. The chain employs TRBV6-5 and TRBJ2-6, with D possibly matching TRBD1 (5 bases). CDR1 and CDR2 (germline): MNHEY, SVGAGI. The length of the CDR3 is 15 residues. The ends were cut back, 4 bases at V and 3 bases at J, with 10 bases in the middle.

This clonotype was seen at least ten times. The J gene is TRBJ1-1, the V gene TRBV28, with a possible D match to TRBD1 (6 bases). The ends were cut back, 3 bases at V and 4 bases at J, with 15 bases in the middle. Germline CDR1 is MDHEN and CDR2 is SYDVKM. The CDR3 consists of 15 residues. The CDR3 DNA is TGTGCCAGCAGTTTTCCAAGGGGGGGGATCACTGAAGCTTTCTTT. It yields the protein CASSFPRGGITEAFF.

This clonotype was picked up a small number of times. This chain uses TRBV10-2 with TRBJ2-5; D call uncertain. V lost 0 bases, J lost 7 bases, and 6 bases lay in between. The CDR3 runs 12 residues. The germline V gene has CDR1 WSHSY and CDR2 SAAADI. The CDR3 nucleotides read TGCGCCAGCAGTGAGTCGAAGGCGACCCAGTACTTC. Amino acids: CASSESKATQYF.

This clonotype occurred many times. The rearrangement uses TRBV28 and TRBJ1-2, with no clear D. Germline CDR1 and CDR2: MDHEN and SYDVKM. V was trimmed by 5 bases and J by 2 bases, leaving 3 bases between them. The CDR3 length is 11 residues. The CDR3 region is CASSGNYGYTF. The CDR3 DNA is TGTGCCAGCAGTGGGAACTATGGCTACACCTTC.

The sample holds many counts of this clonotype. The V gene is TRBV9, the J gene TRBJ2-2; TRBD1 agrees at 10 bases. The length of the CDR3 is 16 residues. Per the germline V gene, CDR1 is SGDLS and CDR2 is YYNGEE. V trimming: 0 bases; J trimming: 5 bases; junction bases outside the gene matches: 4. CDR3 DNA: TGTGCCAGCAGCGTAGTGCGGGACAGGGGAACCGGGGAGCTGTTTTTT. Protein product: CASSVVRDRGTGELFF.

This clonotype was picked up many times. In DNA, the CDR3 is TGTGCCAGCAGCTTATCGGGGTGGGGCACAGATACGCAGTATTTT. Its protein is CASSLSGWGTDTQYF. The chain links TRBV7-2 to TRBJ2-3; D may be TRBD2 (5 bases). CDR3 length: 15 residues. Trimming stripped 2 bases from V and 1 base from J, with 10 bases between. Germline CDR1 is SGHTA and CDR2 is FQGNSA.

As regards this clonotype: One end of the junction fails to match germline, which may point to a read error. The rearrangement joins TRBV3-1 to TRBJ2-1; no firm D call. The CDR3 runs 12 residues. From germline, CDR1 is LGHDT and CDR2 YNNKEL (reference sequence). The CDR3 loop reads CASGHMGYEQFF. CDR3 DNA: TGTGCCAGCGGCCACATGGGCTATGAGCAGTTCTTC.

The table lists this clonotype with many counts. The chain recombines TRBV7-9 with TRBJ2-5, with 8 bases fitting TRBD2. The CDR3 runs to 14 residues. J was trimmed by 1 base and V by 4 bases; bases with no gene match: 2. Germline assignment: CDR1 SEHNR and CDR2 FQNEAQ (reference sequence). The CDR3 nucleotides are TGTGCCAGCAGCTCGACTAGCGCCCAAGAGACCCAGTACTTC. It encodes CASSSTSAQETQYF.

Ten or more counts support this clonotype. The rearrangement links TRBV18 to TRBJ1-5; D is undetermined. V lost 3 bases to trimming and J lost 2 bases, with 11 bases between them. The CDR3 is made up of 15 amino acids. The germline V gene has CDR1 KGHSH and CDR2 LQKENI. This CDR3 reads CASSPQVNGNQPQHF. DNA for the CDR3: TGTGCCAGCTCACCCCAGGTTAATGGCAATCAGCCCCAGCATTTT.

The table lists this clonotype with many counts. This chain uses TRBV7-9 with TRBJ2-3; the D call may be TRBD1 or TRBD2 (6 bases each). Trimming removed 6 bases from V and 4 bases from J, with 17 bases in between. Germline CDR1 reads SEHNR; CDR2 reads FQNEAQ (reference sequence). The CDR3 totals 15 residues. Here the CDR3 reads CASSQTRGAADTQYF. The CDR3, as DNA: TGTGCCAGCAGTCAAACTAGGGGGGCCGCAGATACGCAGTATTTT.

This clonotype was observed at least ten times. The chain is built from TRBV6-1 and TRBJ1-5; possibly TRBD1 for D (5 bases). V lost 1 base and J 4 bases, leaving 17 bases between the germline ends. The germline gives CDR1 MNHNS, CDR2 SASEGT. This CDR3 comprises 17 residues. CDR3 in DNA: TGTGCCAGCAGTGAAGTCCGGGGGACCCTGCTAAATCAGCCCCAGCATTTT. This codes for CASSEVRGTLLNQPQHF.

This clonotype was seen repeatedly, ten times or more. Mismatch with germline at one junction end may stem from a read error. CDR3 nucleotide sequence: TGTGCTAGCAGCTTAGACCTCCAACGGGGGGTAACCTACAATGAGCAGTTCTTC. Residues: CASSLDLQRGVTYNEQFF. V gene TRBV7-7 combines with J gene TRBJ2-1, with 7 bases lining up with TRBD2. From germline, CDR1 is SSHAT and CDR2 FNYEAQ (reference sequence). The CDR3 runs 18 residues.

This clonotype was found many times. CDR3 coding DNA: TGTGCCAGCTCACCCGGGGGCGGCACAGATACGCAGTATTTT. Protein: CASSPGGGTDTQYF. The J gene is TRBJ2-3, the V gene TRBV18; either TRBD1 or TRBD2 may fit D (6 bases each). The ends were cut back, 3 bases at V and 1 base at J, with 8 bases in the middle. The germline gives CDR1 KGHSH, CDR2 LQKENI. CDR3 length: 14 amino acids.

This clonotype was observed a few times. CDR3 residues: CSARDGGTRDTNYGYTF. CDR3 DNA sequence: TGCAGTGCTAGAGATGGGGGAACCCGAGATACTAACTATGGCTACACCTTC. This chain connects TRBV20-1 to TRBJ1-2; D perhaps matches TRBD1 (5 bases). The CDR3 runs to 17 residues. V gave up 0 bases and J gave up 0 bases, with 17 bases separating them. In germline, CDR1 is DFQATT, CDR2 SNEGSKA (reference sequence).

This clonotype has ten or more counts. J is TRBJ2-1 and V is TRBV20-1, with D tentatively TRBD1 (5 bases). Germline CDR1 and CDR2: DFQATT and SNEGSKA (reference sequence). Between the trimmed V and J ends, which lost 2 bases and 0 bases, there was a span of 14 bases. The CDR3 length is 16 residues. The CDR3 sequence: CSARKVGPISYNEQFF. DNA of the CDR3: TGCAGTGCTAGAAAGGTGGGGCCGATCTCCTACAATGAGCAGTTCTTC.

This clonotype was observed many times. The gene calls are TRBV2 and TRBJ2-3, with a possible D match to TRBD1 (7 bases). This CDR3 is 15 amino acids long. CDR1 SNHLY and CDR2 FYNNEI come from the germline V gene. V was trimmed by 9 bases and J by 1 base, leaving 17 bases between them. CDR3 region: CASTKGGTGTDTQYF. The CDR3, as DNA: TGTGCCAGTACCAAAGGGGGGACAGGCACAGATACGCAGTATTTT.

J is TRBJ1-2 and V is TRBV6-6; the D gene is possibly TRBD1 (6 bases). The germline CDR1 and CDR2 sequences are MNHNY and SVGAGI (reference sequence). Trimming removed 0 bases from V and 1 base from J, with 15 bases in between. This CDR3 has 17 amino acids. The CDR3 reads CASSYSSLGGYNYGYTF. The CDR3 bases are TGTGCCAGCAGTTACTCGAGTCTGGGGGGCTATAACTATGGCTACACCTTC.

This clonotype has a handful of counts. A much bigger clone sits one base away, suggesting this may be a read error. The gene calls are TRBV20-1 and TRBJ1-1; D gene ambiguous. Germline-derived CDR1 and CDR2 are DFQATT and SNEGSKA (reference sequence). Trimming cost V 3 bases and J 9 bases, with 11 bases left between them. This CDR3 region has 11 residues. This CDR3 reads CSASRDTKAFF. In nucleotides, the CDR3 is TGCAGTGCTAGCCGTGATACTAAAGCTTTCTTT.

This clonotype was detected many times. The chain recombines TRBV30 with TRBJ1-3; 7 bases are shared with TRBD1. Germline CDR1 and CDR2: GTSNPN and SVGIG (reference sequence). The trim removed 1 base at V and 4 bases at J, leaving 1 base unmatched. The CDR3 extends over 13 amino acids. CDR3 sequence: CAWSGDRGNTIYF. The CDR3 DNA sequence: TGTGCCTGGAGTGGGGACAGAGGAAACACCATATATTTT.

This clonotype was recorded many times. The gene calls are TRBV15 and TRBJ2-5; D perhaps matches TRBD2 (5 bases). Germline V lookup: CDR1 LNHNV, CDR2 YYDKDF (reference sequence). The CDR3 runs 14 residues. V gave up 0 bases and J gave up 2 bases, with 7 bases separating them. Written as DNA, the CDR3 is TGTGCCACCAGCAGAGACAGCGGACAAGAGACCCAGTACTTC. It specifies CATSRDSGQETQYF.

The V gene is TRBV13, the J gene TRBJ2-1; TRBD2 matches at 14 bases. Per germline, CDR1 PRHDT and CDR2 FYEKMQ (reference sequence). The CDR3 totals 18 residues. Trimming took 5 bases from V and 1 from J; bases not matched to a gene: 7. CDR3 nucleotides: TGTGCCAGCAGCGCGGGGACTAGCGGGGGTGTGTCCTACAATGAGCAGTTCTTC. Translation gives CASSAGTSGGVSYNEQFF.

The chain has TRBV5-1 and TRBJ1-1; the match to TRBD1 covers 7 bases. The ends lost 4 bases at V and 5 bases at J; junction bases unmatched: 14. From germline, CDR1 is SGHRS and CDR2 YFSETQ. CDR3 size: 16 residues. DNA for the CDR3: TGCGCCAGCAGCCCCGAAGGGAGGTTCAGGGGGACTGAAGCTTTCTTT. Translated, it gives CASSPEGRFRGTEAFF.

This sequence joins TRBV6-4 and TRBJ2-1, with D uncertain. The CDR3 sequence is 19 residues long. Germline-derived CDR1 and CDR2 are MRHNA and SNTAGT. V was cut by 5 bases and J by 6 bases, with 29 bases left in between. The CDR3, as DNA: TGTGCCAGCAGTACCCCTAACAACCTCGGGCCCCAACGTCGCAATGAGCAGTTCTTC. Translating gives CASSTPNNLGPQRRNEQFF.

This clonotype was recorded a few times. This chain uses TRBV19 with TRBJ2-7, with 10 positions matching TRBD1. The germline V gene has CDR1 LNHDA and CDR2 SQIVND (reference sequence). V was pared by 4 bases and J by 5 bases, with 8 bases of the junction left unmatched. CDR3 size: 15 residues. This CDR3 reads CASSTRTGGINEQYF. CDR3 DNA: TGTGCCAGTAGTACCCGGACAGGGGGTATCAACGAGCAGTACTTC.

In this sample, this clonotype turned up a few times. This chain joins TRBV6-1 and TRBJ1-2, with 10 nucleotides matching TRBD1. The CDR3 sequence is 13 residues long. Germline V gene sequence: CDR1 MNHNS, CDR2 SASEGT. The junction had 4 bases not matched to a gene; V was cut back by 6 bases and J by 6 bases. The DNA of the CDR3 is TGTGCCAGCAGAGCGACAGGGGGCGATGGCTACACCTTC. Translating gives CASRATGGDGYTF.